The sequence of this T cell receptor (beta chain) was determined in a study of control samples from healthy donors and cancer patients. This clone is a singleton in its sample. Produced via immunoSEQ multiplex PCR; TCRdb's table is partial and in-frame only. Of approximately 93,000 clones detected, 85% to 90% appear once; the ten largest clones hold 9% to 10%. Looked up from germline, CDR1 is SNHLY and CDR2 is FYNNEI. This CDR3 is 14 amino acids long. Trimming shortened V by 1 base and J by 5 bases, and 8 bases separated the two germline ends. The receptor's source is a woman between 50 and 59 years old with colorectal cancer. The chain recombines TRBV2 with TRBJ1-4; tentatively, D is TRBD1 (5 bases). The sample was PBMCs. The CDR3 region has the DNA TGTGCCAGCAGTGAAGAGGCAGGGAATGAAAAACTGTTTTTT. Its protein product is CASSEEAGNEKLFF.